These 10 T cell receptor beta chains originate from one sample sequenced in a study of naive and memory T cell subsets. Four PCR rounds used nested alpha and beta constant region primers plus the SP2 primer. TCRdb passed the UMI-ligation and nested PCR reads through MiXCR, listing each CDR3 protein once. In the table there are tens of thousands of distinct CDR3 sequences, about 6.1% of which are singletons. As to treatment: skin biopsy from PPD injection site in Mantoux-positive individual. A UMI-containing oligonucleotide was joined by 3' ligation to the TCR cDNA template. The sequenced sample was skin, obtained from a tuberculin skin test site. These receptors originate from an adult in good health.

This clonotype was counted a few times. The chain carries TRBV2 and TRBJ1-1; D gene uncertain. Germline assignment: CDR1 SNHLY and CDR2 FYNNEI. The V and J ends lost 3 bases and 1 base respectively, with 9 bases between them. This CDR3 region has 14 residues. The CDR3 protein is CASSDLKANTEAFF. Written as DNA, the CDR3 is TGTGCCAGCAGTGACCTAAAGGCGAACACTGAAGCTTTCTTT.

There are many counts of this clonotype. V usage is TRBV7-9 and J usage is TRBJ2-1; 10 bases are a match to TRBD2. V was pared by 8 bases and J by 2 bases, with 3 bases of the junction left unmatched. This CDR3 has 14 amino acids. Germline V lookup: CDR1 SEHNR, CDR2 FQNEAQ (reference sequence). The CDR3 here is CASYSGRTYNEQFF. CDR3 nucleotides: TGTGCCAGCTATAGCGGGAGGACCTACAATGAGCAGTTCTTC.

This clonotype was seen many times. The chain is built from TRBV9 and TRBJ2-6, with D perhaps matching TRBD1 or TRBD2 (5 bases each). V lost 0 bases and J 4 bases, leaving 8 bases between the germline ends. In germline, CDR1 is SGDLS, CDR2 YYNGEE. This CDR3 region has 15 residues. CDR3 region: CASSVAGTGANVLTF. DNA for the CDR3: TGTGCCAGCAGCGTAGCCGGGACCGGGGCCAACGTCCTGACTTTC.

This clonotype was recorded a few times. The rearrangement links TRBV23-1 to TRBJ1-5; 7 bases are shared with TRBD1. TRBV23-1 is identified as an open reading frame with a role that is uncertain. There are 15 residues in the CDR3. V was clipped by 4 bases and J by 0 bases; unmatched bases: 3. The CDR3 bases are TGCGCCAGCAGTCTCGGGACAGTTAGCAATCAGCCCCAGCATTTT. This codes for CASSLGTVSNQPQHF.

This clonotype was found many times. The gene calls are TRBV6-5 and TRBJ2-7; 7 nucleotides match TRBD1. The CDR3 is 16 amino acids. Per the germline V gene, CDR1 is MNHEY and CDR2 is SVGAGI. The ends lost 0 bases at V and 7 bases at J; junction bases unmatched: 12. The DNA of the CDR3 is TGTGCCAGCAGTTACTCGCTCCCAGGTGGCAGGGGGGAGCAGTACTTC. This sequence encodes CASSYSLPGGRGEQYF.

This clonotype has a count of ten or more. The chain couples TRBV28 to TRBJ1-2, with D unresolved. CDR3 length: 13 amino acids. Trimming stripped 6 bases from V and 7 bases from J, with 15 bases between. From germline, CDR1 is MDHEN and CDR2 SYDVKM. CDR3 sequence reads: CASSFSVSIGYTF. In nucleotides, the CDR3 is TGTGCCAGCAGCTTCTCGGTCTCTATTGGCTACACCTTC.

This chain connects TRBV5-6 to TRBJ2-5; 7 bases fit TRBD2. The CDR3 totals 14 residues. Trimming cost V 2 bases and J 4 bases; bases outside gene matches: 5. Germline assignment: CDR1 SGHDT and CDR2 YYEEEE. The CDR3 sequence is CASSLIAGRETQYF. For the CDR3, the DNA is TGTGCCAGCAGCTTAATAGCGGGCCGAGAGACCCAGTACTTC.

There are many counts of this clonotype. In DNA form, the CDR3 reads TGTGCCAGCAGCTTAGATCCGGCCGGACCCCGTGGCTACACCTTC. Translating gives CASSLDPAGPRGYTF. The chain recombines TRBV7-2 with TRBJ1-2; D gene ambiguous. Germline CDR1 SGHTA, CDR2 FQGNSA. This CDR3 is 15 amino acids long. With 1 base removed from V and 7 bases from J, the gap between germline ends came to 16 bases.

This clonotype was seen many times. The genes are TRBV7-2 and TRBJ2-5; TRBD2 agrees at 8 bases. V shed 7 bases, J shed 1 base, and the junction held 11 bases outside the gene matches. Germline CDR1 is SGHTA and CDR2 is FQGNSA. There are 16 residues in the CDR3. The CDR3 loop reads CASTGGGLVAQETQYF. The CDR3 coding sequence is TGTGCCAGCACCGGGGGGGGGCTAGTGGCCCAAGAGACCCAGTACTTC.

The chain uses TRBV7-8 and TRBJ2-1, with D tentatively TRBD1 or TRBD2 (5 bases each). The CDR3 is 16 amino acids. The germline V gene has CDR1 SGHVS and CDR2 FQNEAQ. V was cut by 4 bases and J by 6 bases, with 19 bases left in between. CDR3 sequence reads: CASSSSIAAGGNEQFF. As DNA, the CDR3 is TGTGCCAGCAGCTCAAGCATAGCAGCTGGGGGCAATGAGCAGTTCTTC.